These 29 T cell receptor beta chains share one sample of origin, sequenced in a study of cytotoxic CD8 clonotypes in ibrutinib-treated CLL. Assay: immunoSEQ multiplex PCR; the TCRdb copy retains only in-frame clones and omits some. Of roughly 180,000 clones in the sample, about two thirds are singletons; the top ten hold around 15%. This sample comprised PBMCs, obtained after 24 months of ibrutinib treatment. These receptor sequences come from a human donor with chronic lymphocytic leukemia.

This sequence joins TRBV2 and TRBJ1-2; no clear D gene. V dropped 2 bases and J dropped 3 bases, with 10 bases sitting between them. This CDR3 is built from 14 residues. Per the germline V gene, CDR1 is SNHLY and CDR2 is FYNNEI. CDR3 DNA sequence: TGTGCCAGCAGTGAATTCGGGTCTTACTATGGCTACACCTTC. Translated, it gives CASSEFGSYYGYTF.

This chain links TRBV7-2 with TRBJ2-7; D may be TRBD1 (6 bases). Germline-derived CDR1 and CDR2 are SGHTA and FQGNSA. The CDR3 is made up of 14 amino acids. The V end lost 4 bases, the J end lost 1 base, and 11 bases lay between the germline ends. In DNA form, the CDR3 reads TGTGCCAGCAGCTCCACCCAGGGGTCCTACGAGCAGTACTTC. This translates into CASSSTQGSYEQYF.

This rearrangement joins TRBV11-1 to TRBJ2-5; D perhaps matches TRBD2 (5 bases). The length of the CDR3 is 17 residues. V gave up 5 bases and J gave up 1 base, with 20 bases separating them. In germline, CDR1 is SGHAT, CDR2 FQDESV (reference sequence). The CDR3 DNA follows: TGTGCCAGCAGCGCAGGAGTATTAGCGAGATCCCAAGAGACCCAGTACTTC. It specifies CASSAGVLARSQETQYF.

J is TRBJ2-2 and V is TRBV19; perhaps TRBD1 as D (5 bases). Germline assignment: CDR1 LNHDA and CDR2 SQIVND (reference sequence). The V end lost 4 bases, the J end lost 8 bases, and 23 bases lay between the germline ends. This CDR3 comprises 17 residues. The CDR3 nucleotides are TGTGCCAGTAGTAGGAGATTCAACGGACACCGCTTAGGGGAGCTGTTTTTT. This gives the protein CASSRRFNGHRLGELFF.

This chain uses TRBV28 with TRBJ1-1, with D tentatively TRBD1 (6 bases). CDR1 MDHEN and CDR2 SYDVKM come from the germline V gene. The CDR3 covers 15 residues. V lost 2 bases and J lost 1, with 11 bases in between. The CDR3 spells CASSLRGAANTEAFF. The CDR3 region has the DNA TGTGCCAGCAGTTTACGGGGGGCCGCGAACACTGAAGCTTTCTTT.

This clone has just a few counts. The CDR3 sequence is CASGLTPGELFF. DNA for the CDR3: TGTGCTAGTGGCCTAACACCCGGGGAGCTGTTTTTT. The chain links TRBV12-5 to TRBJ2-2; D remains ambiguous. Germline CDR1 LGHNT, CDR2 FRNRAP. The CDR3 has 12 residues. V gave up 6 bases and J gave up 6 bases, with 8 bases separating them.

As DNA, the CDR3 is TGTGCCAGCAGCGCCCGACTAGCGGGGGGGGGATCGGACATTCAGTACTTC. As protein: CASSARLAGGGSDIQYF. The rearrangement links TRBV7-8 to TRBJ2-4, with 14 bases matching TRBD2. This CDR3 contains 17 residues. The germline V gene encodes CDR1 SGHVS and CDR2 FQNEAQ. V dropped 5 bases and J dropped 8; count of bases not matched to a gene: 11.

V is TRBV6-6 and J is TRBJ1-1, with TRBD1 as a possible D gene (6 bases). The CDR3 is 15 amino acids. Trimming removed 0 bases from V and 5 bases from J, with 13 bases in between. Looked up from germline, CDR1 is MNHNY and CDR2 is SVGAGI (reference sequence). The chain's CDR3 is CASSYSGRGWTEAFF. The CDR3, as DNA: TGTGCCAGCAGTTACTCGGGCAGGGGTTGGACTGAAGCTTTCTTT.

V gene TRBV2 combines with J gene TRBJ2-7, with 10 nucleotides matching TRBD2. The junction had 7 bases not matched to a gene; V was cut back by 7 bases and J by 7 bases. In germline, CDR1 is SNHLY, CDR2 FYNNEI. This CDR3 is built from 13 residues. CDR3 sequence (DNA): TGTGCCAGCAAAGGGCTAGCGGGAGATGAGCAGTACTTC. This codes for CASKGLAGDEQYF. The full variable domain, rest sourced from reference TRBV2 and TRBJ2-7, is EPEVTQTPSHQVTQMGQEVILRCVPISNHLYFYWYRQILGQKVEFLVSFYNNEISEKSEIFDDQFSVERPDGSNFTLKIRSTKLEDSAMYFCASKGLAGDEQYFGPGTRLTVT.

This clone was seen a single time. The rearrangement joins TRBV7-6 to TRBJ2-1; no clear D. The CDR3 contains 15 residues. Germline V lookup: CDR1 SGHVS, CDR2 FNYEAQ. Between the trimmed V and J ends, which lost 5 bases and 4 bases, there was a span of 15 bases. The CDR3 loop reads CASSLTNTLYNEQFF. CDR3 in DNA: TGTGCCAGCAGCCTAACTAACACCTTGTACAATGAGCAGTTCTTC. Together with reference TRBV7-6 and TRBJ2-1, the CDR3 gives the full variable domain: GAGVSQSPRYKVTKRGQDVALRCDPISGHVSLYWYRQALGQGPEFLTYFNYEAQQDKSGLPNDRFSAERPEGSISTLTIQRTEQRDSAMYRCASSLTNTLYNEQFFGPGTRLTVL.

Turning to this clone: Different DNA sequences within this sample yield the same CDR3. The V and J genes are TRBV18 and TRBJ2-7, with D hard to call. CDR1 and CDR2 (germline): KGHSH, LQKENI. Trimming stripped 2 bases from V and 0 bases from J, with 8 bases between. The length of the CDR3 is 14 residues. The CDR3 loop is CASSPSGSSYEQYF. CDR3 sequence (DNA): TGTGCCAGCTCACCATCCGGAAGCTCCTACGAGCAGTACTTC.

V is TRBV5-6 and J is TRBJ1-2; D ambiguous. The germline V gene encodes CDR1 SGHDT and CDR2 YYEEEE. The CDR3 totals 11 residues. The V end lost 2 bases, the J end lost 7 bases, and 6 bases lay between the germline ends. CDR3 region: CASSLSGGYTF. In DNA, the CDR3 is TGTGCCAGCAGCTTATCTGGTGGCTACACCTTC.

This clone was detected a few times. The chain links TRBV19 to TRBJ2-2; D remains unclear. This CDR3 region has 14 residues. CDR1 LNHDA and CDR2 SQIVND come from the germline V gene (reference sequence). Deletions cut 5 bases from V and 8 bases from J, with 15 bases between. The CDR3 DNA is TGTGCCAGTAGTCCCGGCGCGGTTGGAGGGGAGCTGTTTTTT. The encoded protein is CASSPGAVGGELFF. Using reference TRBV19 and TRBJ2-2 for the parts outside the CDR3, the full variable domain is DGGITQSPKYLFRKEGQNVTLSCEQNLNHDAMYWYRQDPGQGLRLIYYSQIVNDFQKGDIAEGYSVSREKKESFPLTVTSAQKNPTAFYLCASSPGAVGGELFFGEGSRLTVL.

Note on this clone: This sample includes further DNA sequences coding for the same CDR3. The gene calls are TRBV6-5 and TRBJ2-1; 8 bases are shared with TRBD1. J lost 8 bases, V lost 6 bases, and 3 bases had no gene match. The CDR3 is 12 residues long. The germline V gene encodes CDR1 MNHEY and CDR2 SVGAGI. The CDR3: CASRTTGDEQFF. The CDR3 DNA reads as TGTGCCAGCAGGACGACAGGGGATGAGCAGTTCTTC.

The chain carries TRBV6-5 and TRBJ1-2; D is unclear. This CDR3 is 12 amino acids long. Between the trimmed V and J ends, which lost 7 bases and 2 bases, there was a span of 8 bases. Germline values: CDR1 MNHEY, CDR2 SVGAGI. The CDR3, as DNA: TGTGCCAGCAAGCCCCCGAACTATGGCTACACCTTC. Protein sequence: CASKPPNYGYTF.

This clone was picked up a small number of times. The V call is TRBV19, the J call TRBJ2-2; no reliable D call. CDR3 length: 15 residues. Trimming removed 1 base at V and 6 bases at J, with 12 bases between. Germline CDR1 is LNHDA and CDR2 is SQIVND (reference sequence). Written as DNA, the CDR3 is TGTGCCAGTAGTATAGTAGCAGGCGGTGCCGGGGAGCTGTTTTTT. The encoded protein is CASSIVAGGAGELFF. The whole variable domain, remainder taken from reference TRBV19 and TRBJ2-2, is DGGITQSPKYLFRKEGQNVTLSCEQNLNHDAMYWYRQDPGQGLRLIYYSQIVNDFQKGDIAEGYSVSREKKESFPLTVTSAQKNPTAFYLCASSIVAGGAGELFFGEGSRLTVL.

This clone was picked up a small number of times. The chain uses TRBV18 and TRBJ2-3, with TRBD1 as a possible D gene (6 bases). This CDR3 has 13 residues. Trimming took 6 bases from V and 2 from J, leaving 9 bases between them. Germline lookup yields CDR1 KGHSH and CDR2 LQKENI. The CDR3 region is CASSGHHTDTQYF. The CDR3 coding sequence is TGTGCCAGCTCGGGACACCACACAGATACGCAGTATTTT.

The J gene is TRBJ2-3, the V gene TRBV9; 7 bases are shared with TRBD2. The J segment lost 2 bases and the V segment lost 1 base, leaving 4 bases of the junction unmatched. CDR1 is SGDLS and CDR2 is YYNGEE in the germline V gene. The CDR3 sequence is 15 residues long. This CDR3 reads CASSVRLADTDTQYF. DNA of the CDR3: TGTGCCAGCAGCGTAAGGCTAGCGGACACAGATACGCAGTATTTT. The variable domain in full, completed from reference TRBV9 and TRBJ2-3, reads DSGVTQTPKHLITATGQRVTLRCSPRSGDLSVYWYQQSLDQGLQFLIQYYNGEERAKGNILERFSAQQFPDLHSELNLSSLELGDSALYFCASSVRLADTDTQYFGPGTRLTVL.

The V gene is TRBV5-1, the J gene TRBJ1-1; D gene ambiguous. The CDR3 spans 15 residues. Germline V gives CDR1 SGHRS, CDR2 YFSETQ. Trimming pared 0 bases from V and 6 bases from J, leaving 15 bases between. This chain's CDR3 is CASSLDSPRVPEAFF. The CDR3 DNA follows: TGCGCCAGCAGCTTGGACAGCCCTCGGGTACCTGAAGCTTTCTTT.

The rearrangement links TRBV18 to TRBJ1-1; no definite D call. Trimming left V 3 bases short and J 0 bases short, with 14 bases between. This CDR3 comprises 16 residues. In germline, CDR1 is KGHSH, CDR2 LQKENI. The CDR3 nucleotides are TGTGCCAGCTCACCCGCAAAGGACGTAATGAACACTGAAGCTTTCTTT. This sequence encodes CASSPAKDVMNTEAFF.

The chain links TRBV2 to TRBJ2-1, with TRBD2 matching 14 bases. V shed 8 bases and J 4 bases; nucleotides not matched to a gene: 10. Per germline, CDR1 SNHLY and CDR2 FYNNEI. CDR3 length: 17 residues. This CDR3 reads CASGGLAGGRKYNEQFF. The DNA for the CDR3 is TGTGCCAGCGGTGGACTAGCGGGAGGAAGGAAATACAATGAGCAGTTCTTC.

The CDR3 protein is CASSKDNNQPQHF. In DNA, the CDR3 is TGTGCCAGCAGCAAAGACAACAATCAGCCCCAGCATTTT. The chain links TRBV5-4 to TRBJ1-5; no clear D. The CDR3 spans 13 residues. CDR1 is SGHNT, CDR2 YYREEE, per germline (reference sequence). Trimming removed 4 bases at V and 3 bases at J, with 8 bases between.

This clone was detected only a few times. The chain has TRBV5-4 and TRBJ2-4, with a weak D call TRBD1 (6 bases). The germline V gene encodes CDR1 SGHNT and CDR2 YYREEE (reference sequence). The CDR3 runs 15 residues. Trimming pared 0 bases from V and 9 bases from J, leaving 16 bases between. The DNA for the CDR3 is TGTGCCAGCAGCTTGGACAGGGCGGCCGGGGTCATTCAGTACTTC. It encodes CASSLDRAAGVIQYF.

The CDR3 coding sequence is TGTGCCATCAGTGAGTCGACCGGGTGGGATCAGCCCCAGCATTTT. It specifies CAISESTGWDQPQHF. The chain joins TRBV10-3 to TRBJ1-5; the D is unclear. The CDR3 loop spans 15 amino acids. CDR1 and CDR2 from the germline V gene are ENHRY and SYGVKD. The germline V and J ends were trimmed by 0 bases and 5 bases, with 11 bases remaining between them.

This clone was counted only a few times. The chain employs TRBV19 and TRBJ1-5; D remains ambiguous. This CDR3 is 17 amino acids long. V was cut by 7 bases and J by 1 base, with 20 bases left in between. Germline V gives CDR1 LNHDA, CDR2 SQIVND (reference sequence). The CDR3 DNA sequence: TGTGCCAGTACCCACCGGGGTTGGCAAACCAGCAATCAGCCCCAGCATTTT. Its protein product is CASTHRGWQTSNQPQHF.

Written as DNA, the CDR3 is TGTGCCAGCTCACCAATCTCGGGACTAGCGTCAGACGAGCAGTACTTC. Encoded protein: CASSPISGLASDEQYF. The V gene is TRBV18, the J gene TRBJ2-7; 10 bases are shared with TRBD2. This CDR3 spans 16 amino acids. Per germline, CDR1 KGHSH and CDR2 LQKENI. V lost 2 bases, J lost 5 bases, and 9 bases stayed unmatched.

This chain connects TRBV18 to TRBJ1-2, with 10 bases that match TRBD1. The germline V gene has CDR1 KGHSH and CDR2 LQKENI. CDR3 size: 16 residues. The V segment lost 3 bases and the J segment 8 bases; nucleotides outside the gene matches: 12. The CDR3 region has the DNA TGTGCCAGCTCACCCGCGTTGGGACAGGGGAGAGTAGGCTACACCTTC. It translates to CASSPALGQGRVGYTF.

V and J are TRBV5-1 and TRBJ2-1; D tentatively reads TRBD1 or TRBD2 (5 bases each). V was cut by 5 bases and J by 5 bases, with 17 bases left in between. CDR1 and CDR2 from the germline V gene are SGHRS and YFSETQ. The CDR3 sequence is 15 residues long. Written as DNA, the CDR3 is TGCGCCAGCAGTCGGGGTGGTGGCAGGGACAATGAGCAGTTCTTC. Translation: CASSRGGGRDNEQFF.

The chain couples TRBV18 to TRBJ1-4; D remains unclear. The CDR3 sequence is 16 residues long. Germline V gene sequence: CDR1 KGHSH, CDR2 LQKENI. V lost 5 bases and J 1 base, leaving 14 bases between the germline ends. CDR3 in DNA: TGTGCCAGCTCAGACCGACGGACGGGAACTAATGAAAAACTGTTTTTT. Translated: CASSDRRTGTNEKLFF. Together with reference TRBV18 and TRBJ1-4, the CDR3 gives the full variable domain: NAGVMQNPRHLVRRRGQEARLRCSPMKGHSHVYWYRQLPEEGLKFMVYLQKENIIDESGMPKERFSAEFPKEGPSILRIQQVVRGDSAAYFCASSDRRTGTNEKLFFGSGTQLSVL.